This TCR beta chain appears in the sequencing data of a study of monozygotic twins with inflammatory bowel disease. Study-level findings and limits: The authors could not tell different T cell subtypes apart. Similarity of repertoires did not differ between concordant and discordant twins, possibly from limited power.

A note on this clonotype: Its antigen is currently unknown.

Each donor gave over 2 ml of peripheral blood. Unfractionated whole blood yielded total RNA, and T cells were not sorted. TCRdb reprocessed the 5' RACE reads, keeping one entry per CDR3 protein, no DNA. The sample table includes 200,000 to 250,000 distinct CDR3 sequences. The V gene's germline CDR1 is SGDLS and CDR2 YYNGEE. The CDR3 runs 17 residues. This chain joins TRBV9 and TRBJ2-5; TCRdb picks TRBD1, but there is no DNA to check that call. Specimen: blood. The clonotype originates from a human donor with ulcerative colitis or Crohn's disease, or a healthy co-twin of an affected twin (not recorded which). The CDR3 spells CASSVGPERGLQETQYF.